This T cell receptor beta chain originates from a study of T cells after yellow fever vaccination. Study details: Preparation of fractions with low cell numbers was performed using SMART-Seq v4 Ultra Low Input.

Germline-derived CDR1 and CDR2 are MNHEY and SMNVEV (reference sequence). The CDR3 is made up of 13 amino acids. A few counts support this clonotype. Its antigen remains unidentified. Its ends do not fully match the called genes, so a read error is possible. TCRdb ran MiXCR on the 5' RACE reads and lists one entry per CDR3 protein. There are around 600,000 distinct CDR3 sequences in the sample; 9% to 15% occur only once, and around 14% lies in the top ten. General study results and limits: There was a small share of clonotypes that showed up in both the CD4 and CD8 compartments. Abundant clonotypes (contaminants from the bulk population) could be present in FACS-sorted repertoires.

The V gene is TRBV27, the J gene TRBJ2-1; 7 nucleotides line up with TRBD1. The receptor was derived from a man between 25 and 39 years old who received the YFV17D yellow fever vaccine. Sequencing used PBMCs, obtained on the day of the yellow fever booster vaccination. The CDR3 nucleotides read TGCAGTTCGGGACAGATCTCCTACAATGAGCAGTTCTTC. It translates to CSSGQISYNEQFF.